Sequencing of this T cell receptor (beta chain) was carried out in a study of CD8+CD57+ T cells in acquired aplastic anemia. For this clonotype: Its antigen is unidentified.

The germline V and J ends were trimmed by 5 bases and 8 bases, with 12 bases remaining between them. Germline V CDR1 and CDR2: SEHNR, FQNEAQ (reference sequence). The length of the CDR3 is 12 residues. Broader study findings: Found in both controls and patients were twenty-nine CD8+ CDR3 sequences. No significant difference in CD8+ Simpson's diversity was found between patients and controls.

CD8+CD57+ cell expansion had been shown by flow cytometry in patients chosen for sequencing. Blood sampling was performed on the patients, and none of them had received therapy by then. Genomic DNA served as template for TCR beta VDJ and CDR3 profiling. TCRdb ran MiXCR on the reads and lists one entry per CDR3 protein. This table holds about 180,000 distinct CDR3 sequences, 50% to 65% found once. The specimen was sorted CD4+, CD8+, or CD8+CD57+ T cells (not recorded which) from PBMCs. The receptor comes from a human donor with aplastic anemia. The chain uses TRBV7-9 and TRBJ1-2, with no clear D. The CDR3 region has the DNA TGTGCCAGCAGCCCGTTTGGAAGCGGCTACACCTTC. This codes for CASSPFGSGYTF.